The rows below give T cell receptor beta chains drawn from one sample of a study of T cell changes during pregnancy in multiple sclerosis. Method: immunoSEQ multiplex PCR; TCRdb's copy keeps in-frame clones and lacks some. Among over 60,000 clones listed, approximately 92% were seen once. Sample: peripheral blood, taken in the first trimester of pregnancy. The receptors originated from a female donor with multiple sclerosis, enrolled in a pregnancy study. Both conserved end residues are trimmed from each CDR3. The D gene is left open where the match is weak. For some rows the clone size is stated as once, few or many, or as a class when expanded; others skip it.

.	TRBD1	TRBJ2-7	TRBV19	ASSMGTAPYEQY
.	TRBD1	TRBJ1-2	TRBV7-9	ASRLGSGGPGGYT
.	.	TRBJ2-1	TRBV7-3	ASSLMRSSSYNEQF
.	TRBD2	TRBJ2-7	TRBV10-3	AISEIATSGSEQY
.	.	TRBJ1-1	TRBV7-2	ASSSRLNTEAF
.	TRBD2	TRBJ2-1	TRBV5-1	ASSVQRETYNEQF
.	.	TRBJ1-3	TRBV15	ATSRSQGIGNTIY
.	.	TRBJ1-1	TRBV27	ASSWDTNSGNTEAF
few	.	TRBJ1-2	TRBV27	ASSRQDPYGYT
once	TRBD2	TRBJ2-5	TRBV19	ASKGGSLGTQY
.	.	TRBJ1-5	TRBV10-3	AISVSGNSNQPQH
.	.	TRBJ2-7	TRBV6-6	ASSSPAYEQY
once	.	TRBJ1-1	TRBV18	ASSPRDLRNTEAF
.	TRBD2	TRBJ2-1	TRBV18	ASSPSGEGEQF
.	.	TRBJ1-1	TRBV7-9	ASSLGGTPRAF
.	TRBD1	TRBJ1-1	TRBV10-1	ASSATGTGLMNTEAF
once	TRBD2	TRBJ2-1	TRBV19	ASSMPGGRGSYNEQF
.	.	TRBJ2-1	TRBV4-1	ASSQVGLAANEQF
.	TRBD1	TRBJ2-2	TRBV2	ASSARTGRDTGELF